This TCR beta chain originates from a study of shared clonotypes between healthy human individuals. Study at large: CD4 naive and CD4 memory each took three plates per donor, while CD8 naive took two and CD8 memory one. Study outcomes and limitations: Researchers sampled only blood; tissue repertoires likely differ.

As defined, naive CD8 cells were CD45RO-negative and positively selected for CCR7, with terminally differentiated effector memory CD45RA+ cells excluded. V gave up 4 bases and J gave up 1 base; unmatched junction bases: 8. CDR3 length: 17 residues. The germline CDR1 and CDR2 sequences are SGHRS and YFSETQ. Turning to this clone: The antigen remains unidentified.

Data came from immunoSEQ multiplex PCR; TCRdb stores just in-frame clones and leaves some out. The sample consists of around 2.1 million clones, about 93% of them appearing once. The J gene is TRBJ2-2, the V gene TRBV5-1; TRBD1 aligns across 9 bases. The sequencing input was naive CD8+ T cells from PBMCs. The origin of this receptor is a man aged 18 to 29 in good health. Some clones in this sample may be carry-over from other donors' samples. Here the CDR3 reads CASSLSWTGVNTGELFF. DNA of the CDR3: TGCGCCAGCAGCCTCTCCTGGACAGGGGTGAACACCGGGGAGCTGTTTTTT.